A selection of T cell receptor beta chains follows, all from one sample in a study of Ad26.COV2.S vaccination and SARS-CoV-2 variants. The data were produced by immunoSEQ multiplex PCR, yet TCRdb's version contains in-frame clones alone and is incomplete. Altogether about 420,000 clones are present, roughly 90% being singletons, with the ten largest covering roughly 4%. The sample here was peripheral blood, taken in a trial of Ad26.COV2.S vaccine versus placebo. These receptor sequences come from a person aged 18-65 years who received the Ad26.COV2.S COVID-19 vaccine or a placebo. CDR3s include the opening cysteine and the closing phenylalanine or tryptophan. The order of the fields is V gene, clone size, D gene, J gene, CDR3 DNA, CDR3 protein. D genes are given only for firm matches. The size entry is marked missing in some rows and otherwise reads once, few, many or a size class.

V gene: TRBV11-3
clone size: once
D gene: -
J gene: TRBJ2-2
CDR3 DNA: TGTGCCAGCAGCAAGAACACCGGGGAGCTGTTTTTT
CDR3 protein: CASSKNTGELFF

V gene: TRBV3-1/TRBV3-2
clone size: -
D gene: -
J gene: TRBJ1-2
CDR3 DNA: TGTGCCAGCAGCCAGAGACAGCTCTATGGCTACACCTTC
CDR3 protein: CASSQRQLYGYTF

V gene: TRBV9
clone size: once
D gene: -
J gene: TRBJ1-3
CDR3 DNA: TGTGCCAGCAGCCCAGAGGGCGGCAGGACTGGAAACACCATATATTTT
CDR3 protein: CASSPEGGRTGNTIYF

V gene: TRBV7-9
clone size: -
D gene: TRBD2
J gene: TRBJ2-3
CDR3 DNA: TGTGCCAGCAGCTTAGTCTCTAGCGGAGGAGATACGCAGTATTTT
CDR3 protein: CASSLVSSGGDTQYF

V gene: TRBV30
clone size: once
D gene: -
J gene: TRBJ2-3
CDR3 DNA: TGTGCCTGGAGTTTAACTAGCACAGATACGCAGTATTTT
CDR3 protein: CAWSLTSTDTQYF

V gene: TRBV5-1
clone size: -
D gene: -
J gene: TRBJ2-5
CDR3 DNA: TGCGCCAGCAGCCTTCTGGGCTCGTGGGAGACCCAGTACTTC
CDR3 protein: CASSLLGSWETQYF

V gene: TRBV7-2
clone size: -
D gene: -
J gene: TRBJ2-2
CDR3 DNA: TGTGCCAGCAGGCCAGACCAGGGTATAGGCACCGGGGAGCTGTTTTTT
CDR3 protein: CASRPDQGIGTGELFF

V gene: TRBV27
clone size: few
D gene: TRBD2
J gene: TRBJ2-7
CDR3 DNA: TGTGCCAGCAGTCTAAGCGGGGGGCCCACCTACGAGCAGTACTTC
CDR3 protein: CASSLSGGPTYEQYF

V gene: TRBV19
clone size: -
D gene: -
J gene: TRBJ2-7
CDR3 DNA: TGTGCCAGTAGTATTCGTAAAGGGGAATACGAGCAGTACTTC
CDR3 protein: CASSIRKGEYEQYF

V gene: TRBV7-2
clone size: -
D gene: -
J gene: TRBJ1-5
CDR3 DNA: TGTGCCAGCAGCCTCAGACAGAATAGCAATCAGCCCCAGCATTTT
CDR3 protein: CASSLRQNSNQPQHF

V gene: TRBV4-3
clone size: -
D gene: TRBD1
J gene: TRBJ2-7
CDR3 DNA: TGCGCCAGCAGCCGGGGACAGGGGGCTACCTACGAGCAGTACTTC
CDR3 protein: CASSRGQGATYEQYF

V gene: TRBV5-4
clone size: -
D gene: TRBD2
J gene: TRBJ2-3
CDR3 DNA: TGTGCCAGCAGTCCCCAGCTAGCGGGGGTGAAAGATACGCAGTATTTT
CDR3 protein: CASSPQLAGVKDTQYF

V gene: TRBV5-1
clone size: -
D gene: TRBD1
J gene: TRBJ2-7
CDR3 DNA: TGCGCCAGCAGCTTGAGATTGACAGGGCCCTACGAGCAGTACTTC
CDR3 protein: CASSLRLTGPYEQYF

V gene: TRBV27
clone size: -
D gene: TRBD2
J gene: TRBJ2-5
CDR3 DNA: TGTGCCAGCAGTTCGGTAGCGGGGGGGTGGGAGACCCAGTACTTC
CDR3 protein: CASSSVAGGWETQYF

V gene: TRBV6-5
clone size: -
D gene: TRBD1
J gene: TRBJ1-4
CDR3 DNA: TGTGCCAGCAGCGTCGGGACAGGGGATTTTGAAAAACTGTTTTTT
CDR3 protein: CASSVGTGDFEKLFF

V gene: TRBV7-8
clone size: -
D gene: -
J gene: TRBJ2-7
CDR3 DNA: TGTGCCAGCAGCTTAGGCTCCGGCCTCGGGAACGAGCAGTACTTC
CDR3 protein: CASSLGSGLGNEQYF